The 12 T cell receptor beta chains presented below share a single source sample, sequenced in a study of healthy donors' naive CD4 and CD8 T cells. Starting from approximately 500 ng of total RNA, TCR libraries were made with linear amplification. One entry per CDR3 protein results from TCRdb running MiXCR on the reads. The table has around 180,000 distinct CDR3 sequences, over 60% seen once. The sample consisted of naive CD4+ and CD8+ T cells sorted from blood, pooled from several donors. The source is a pool of human donors in good health; the sample pools cells from several healthy donors.

The V and J genes are TRBV6-1 and TRBJ2-4; D remains ambiguous. Germline V gives CDR1 MNHNS, CDR2 SASEGT. The CDR3 spans 15 residues. V was cut by 7 bases and J by 5 bases, with 18 bases left in between. The DNA for the CDR3 is TGTGCCAGCACCTTATTAGTTGGACCGGAAAACATTCAGTACTTC. Encoded protein: CASTLLVGPENIQYF.

This clonotype was seen once. Given the absence of the conserved phenylalanine or tryptophan at the CDR3 end, a read error is likely. The gene calls are TRBV6-2 or TRBV6-3 and TRBJ2-7; a weak D match, TRBD1 (6 bases). From germline, CDR1 is MNHEY and CDR2 SVGEGT. Trimming removed 8 bases from V and 2 bases from J, with 10 bases in between. The CDR3 runs to 12 residues. CDR3 in amino acids: CASGGTPYEQYS. CDR3 bases: TGTGCCAGCGGTGGGACACCCTACGAGCAGTACTCC.

This rearrangement joins TRBV6-2 or TRBV6-3 to TRBJ1-5, with 7 positions matching TRBD1. Per germline, CDR1 MNHEY and CDR2 SVGEGT. The trim removed 8 bases at V and 3 bases at J, leaving 7 bases unmatched. This CDR3 has 14 amino acids. The CDR3 sequence: CASGFGTDNQPQHF. CDR3 bases: TGTGCCAGCGGTTTCGGGACAGACAATCAGCCCCAGCATTTT.

This clonotype appeared a few times. The CDR3 nucleotides read TGTGCCACCCTAGCGGGAGGCTATACGCAGTATTTT. Its protein is CATLAGGYTQYF. V and J are TRBV6-5 and TRBJ2-3, with 11 bases that match TRBD2. The V segment lost 10 bases and the J segment 7 bases; nucleotides outside the gene matches: 4. CDR3 length: 12 residues. Looked up from germline, CDR1 is MNHEY and CDR2 is SVGAGI.

This clonotype appeared a few times. The J gene is TRBJ1-6, the V gene TRBV27; D is ambiguous. V gave up 5 bases and J gave up 9 bases, with 8 bases separating them. The CDR3 sequence is 12 residues long. Germline assignment: CDR1 MNHEY and CDR2 SMNVEV (reference sequence). The CDR3 reads CASSPRGSPLHF. CDR3 in DNA: TGTGCCAGCAGTCCGCGCGGTTCACCCCTCCACTTT.

There are a few counts of this clonotype. This chain connects TRBV6-2 or TRBV6-3 to TRBJ2-7, with D perhaps matching TRBD2 (5 bases). V shed 6 bases and J shed 0 bases, with 18 bases lying between them. In germline, CDR1 is MNHEY, CDR2 SVGEGT. The CDR3 totals 16 residues. The CDR3 sequence: CASSYPPAALSYEQYF. DNA for the CDR3: TGTGCCAGCAGCTACCCCCCAGCGGCCCTCTCCTACGAGCAGTACTTC.

The chain couples TRBV29-1 to TRBJ1-2, with D possibly TRBD1 on 5 matching bases. The germline V gene encodes CDR1 SQVTM and CDR2 ANQGSEA. This CDR3 region has 11 residues. V was pared by 6 bases and J by 8 bases, with 13 bases between. In DNA form, the CDR3 reads TGCAGCGTCGGAGCAGGGTCAGGCTACACCTTC. Encoded protein: CSVGAGSGYTF.

V usage is TRBV27 and J usage is TRBJ2-7; the match to TRBD1 covers 7 bases. The CDR3 contains 13 residues. The trim removed 6 bases at V and 3 bases at J, leaving 5 bases unmatched. CDR1 is MNHEY, CDR2 SMNVEV, per germline (reference sequence). CDR3 sequence (DNA): TGTGCCAGCAGCCGAGGGGGCGGCTACGAGCAGTACTTC. This codes for CASSRGGGYEQYF.

The rearrangement links TRBV12-3 or TRBV12-4 to TRBJ2-2; 10 nucleotides agree with TRBD1. The J segment lost 6 bases and the V segment lost 3 bases, leaving 7 bases of the junction unmatched. The CDR3 extends over 16 amino acids. The CDR3 sequence is CASSLTGGEWSGELFF. DNA of the CDR3: TGTGCCAGCAGTTTGACAGGGGGCGAGTGGTCCGGGGAGCTGTTTTTT.

This clonotype was picked up a small number of times. The chain joins TRBV27 to TRBJ1-1; possibly TRBD1 for D (6 bases). Trimming shortened V by 3 bases and J by 0 bases, and 11 bases separated the two germline ends. The CDR3 covers 15 residues. Per the germline V gene, CDR1 is MNHEY and CDR2 is SMNVEV (reference sequence). The CDR3 region has the DNA TGTGCCAGCAGTTTGACAGGAGACATGAACACTGAAGCTTTCTTT. It translates to CASSLTGDMNTEAFF.

In this sample, this clonotype turned up a few times. The J gene is TRBJ2-4, the V gene TRBV29-1; perhaps D is TRBD1 or TRBD2 (5 bases each). This CDR3 has 12 residues. Germline lookup yields CDR1 SQVTM and CDR2 ANQGSEA. Trimming stripped 5 bases from V and 9 bases from J, with 14 bases between. This CDR3 is CSVSGLRGIQYF. CDR3 coding DNA: TGCAGCGTTTCCGGGCTGAGGGGCATTCAGTACTTC.

This chain links TRBV6-5 with TRBJ2-1; TRBD2 might be the D (5 bases). The CDR3 has 16 amino acids. The V and J ends lost 3 bases and 4 bases respectively, with 16 bases between them. The germline V gene encodes CDR1 MNHEY and CDR2 SVGAGI. The DNA for the CDR3 is TGTGCCAGCAGTTATTCCCCTGCGAGGGAATACAATGAGCAGTTCTTC. Translated: CASSYSPAREYNEQFF.